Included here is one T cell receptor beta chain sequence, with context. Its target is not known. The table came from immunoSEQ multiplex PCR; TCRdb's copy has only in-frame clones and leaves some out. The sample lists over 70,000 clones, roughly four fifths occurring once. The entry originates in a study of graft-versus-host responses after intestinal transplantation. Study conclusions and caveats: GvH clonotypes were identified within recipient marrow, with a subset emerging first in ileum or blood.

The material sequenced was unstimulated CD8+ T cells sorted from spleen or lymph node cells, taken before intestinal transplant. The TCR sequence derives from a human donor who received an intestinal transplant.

Written as DNA, the CDR3 is TGTGCCATCAGCGAAGACACAGATACGCAGTATTTT. Translating it yields CAISEDTDTQYF. The chain couples TRBV10-3 to TRBJ2-3; D gene unclear. Trimming cost V 6 bases and J 2 bases, with 6 bases left between them. Per the germline V gene, CDR1 is ENHRY and CDR2 is SYGVKD. This CDR3 is built from 12 residues.